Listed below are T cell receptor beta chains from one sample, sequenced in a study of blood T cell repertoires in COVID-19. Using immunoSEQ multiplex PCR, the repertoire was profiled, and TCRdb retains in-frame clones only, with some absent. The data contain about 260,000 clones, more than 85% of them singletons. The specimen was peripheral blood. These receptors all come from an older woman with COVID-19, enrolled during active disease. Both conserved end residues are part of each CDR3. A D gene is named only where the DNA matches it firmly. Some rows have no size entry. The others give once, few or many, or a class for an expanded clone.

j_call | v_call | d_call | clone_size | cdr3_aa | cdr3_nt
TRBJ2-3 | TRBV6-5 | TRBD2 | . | CASSYRAGGIDTQYF | TGTGCCAGCAGTTACCGGGCGGGAGGGATAGATACGCAGTATTTT
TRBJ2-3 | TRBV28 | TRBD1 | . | CASSSPGQYTDTQYF | TGTGCCAGCAGCTCCCCGGGACAGTACACAGATACGCAGTATTTT
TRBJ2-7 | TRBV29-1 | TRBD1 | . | CSVEKGSGGQGSDEQYF | TGCAGCGTTGAAAAAGGCTCGGGGGGACAGGGGTCCGACGAGCAGTACTTC
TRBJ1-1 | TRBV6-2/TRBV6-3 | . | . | CASSYDGGKFEAFF | TGTGCCAGCAGTTATGATGGCGGAAAGTTTGAAGCTTTCTTT
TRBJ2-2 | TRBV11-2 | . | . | CASSLDMGSRRTGELFF | TGTGCCAGCAGCTTAGATATGGGGAGCAGGAGGACCGGGGAGCTGTTTTTT
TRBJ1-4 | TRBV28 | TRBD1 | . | CASTPLGWTGVQRGTNEKLFF | TGTGCCAGCACCCCTTTAGGATGGACAGGGGTTCAAAGGGGGACTAATGAAAAACTGTTTTTT
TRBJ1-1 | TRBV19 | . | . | CASSPRDTPNTEAFF | TGTGCCAGTAGTCCTCGGGACACCCCGAACACTGAAGCTTTCTTT
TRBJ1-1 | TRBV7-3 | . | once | CASSPPSGEVIF | TGTGCCAGCAGCCCACCCTCGGGGGAGGTTATCTTT
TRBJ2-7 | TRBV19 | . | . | CASSPRGDTYEQYF | TGTGCCAGTAGTCCCCGCGGGGATACCTACGAGCAGTACTTC
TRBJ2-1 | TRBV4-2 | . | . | CASSHQLIRGGSYNEQFF | TGTGCCAGCAGCCATCAACTCATAAGGGGGGGCTCCTACAATGAGCAGTTCTTC
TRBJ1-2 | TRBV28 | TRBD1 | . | CASLPGGQGHYGYTF | TGTGCCAGTCTCCCGGGGGGACAGGGACACTATGGCTACACCTTC
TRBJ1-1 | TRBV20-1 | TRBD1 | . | CSASPGQMNTEAFF | TGCAGTGCGAGTCCGGGACAGATGAACACTGAAGCTTTCTTT
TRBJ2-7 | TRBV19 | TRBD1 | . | CASSMSGQGPEQYF | TGTGCCAGTAGTATGTCGGGACAGGGACCCGAGCAGTACTTC
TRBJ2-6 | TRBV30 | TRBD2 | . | CAWRRDGTSFSGANVLTF | TGTGCCTGGAGAAGGGATGGGACTAGTTTCTCTGGGGCCAACGTCCTGACTTTC
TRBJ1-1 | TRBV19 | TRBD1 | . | CASDRGPSTEAFF | TGTGCCAGTGACAGGGGGCCTAGCACTGAAGCTTTCTTT
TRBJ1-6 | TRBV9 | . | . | CASFSRGRSPLHF | TGTGCCAGCTTTTCTCGCGGGCGCTCACCCCTCCACTTT
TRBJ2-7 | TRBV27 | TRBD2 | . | CASSFGTSPLEQYF | TGTGCCAGCAGTTTTGGGACTAGCCCCCTCGAGCAGTACTTC
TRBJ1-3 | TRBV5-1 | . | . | CASSPRGGSNSGNTIYF | TGCGCCAGCAGCCCCAGAGGGGGTTCCAACTCTGGAAACACCATATATTTT
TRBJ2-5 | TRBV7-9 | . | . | CASSLQTETQYF | TGTGCCAGCAGCCTACAGACAGAGACCCAGTACTTC
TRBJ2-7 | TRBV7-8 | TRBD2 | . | CASSLAPGGGEQYF | TGTGCCAGCAGCTTAGCGCCTGGCGGGGGAGAGCAGTACTTC
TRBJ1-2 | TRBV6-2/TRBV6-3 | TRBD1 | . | CASSPTGDDGYTF | TGTGCCAGCAGCCCGACAGGGGACGATGGCTACACCTTC
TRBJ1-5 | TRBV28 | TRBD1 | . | CASTFRGPTNQPQHF | TGTGCCAGCACCTTCAGGGGGCCTACCAATCAGCCCCAGCATTTT
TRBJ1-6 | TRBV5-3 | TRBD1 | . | CARSIRTGDGGSYNSPLHF | TGTGCCAGAAGCATTAGGACAGGGGACGGGGGGTCCTATAATTCACCCCTCCACTTT
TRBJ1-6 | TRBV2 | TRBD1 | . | CASSEGAGGVSPLHF | TGTGCCAGCAGTGAAGGCGCAGGGGGAGTTTCACCCCTCCACTTT
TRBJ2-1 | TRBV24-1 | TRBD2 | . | CATSDLRLAGADEQFF | TGTGCCACCAGTGATCTAAGACTAGCGGGAGCCGATGAGCAGTTCTTC
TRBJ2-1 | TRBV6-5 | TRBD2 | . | CASRPSGRRYNEQFF | TGTGCCAGCAGACCTAGCGGGAGGCGCTACAATGAGCAGTTCTTC
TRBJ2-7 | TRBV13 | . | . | CASSLTGTPYEQYF | TGTGCCAGCAGCTTAACAGGGACCCCCTACGAGCAGTACTTC
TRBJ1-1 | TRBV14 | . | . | CASSQDLNSLPFF | TGTGCCAGCAGCCAAGATTTGAACAGCCTGCCATTCTTT
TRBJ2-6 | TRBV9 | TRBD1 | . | CASSPSGQGITGANVLTF | TGTGCCAGCAGCCCTTCGGGACAGGGGATTACTGGGGCCAACGTCCTGACTTTC
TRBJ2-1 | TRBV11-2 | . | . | CASSLDLAGYSDEQFF | TGTGCCAGCAGCTTAGACTTGGCGGGTTATTCTGATGAGCAGTTCTTC
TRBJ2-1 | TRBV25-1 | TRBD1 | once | CASSWIRAGGYYNEQFF | TGTGCCAGCAGCTGGATACGGGCAGGGGGTTACTACAATGAGCAGTTCTTC
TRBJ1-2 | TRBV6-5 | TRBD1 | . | CASSSLDRVDGYTF | TGTGCCAGCAGTAGCCTTGACAGGGTAGATGGCTACACCTTC
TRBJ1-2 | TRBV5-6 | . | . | CASSLTENYGYTF | TGTGCCAGCAGCTTGACAGAGAACTATGGCTACACCTTC
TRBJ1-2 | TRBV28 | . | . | CATTEALYGYTF | TGTGCCACCACGGAAGCGCTCTATGGCTACACCTTC
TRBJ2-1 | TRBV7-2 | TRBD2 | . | CASSSHSGATYNEQFF | TGTGCCAGCAGCTCTCATAGCGGGGCTACCTACAATGAGCAGTTCTTC
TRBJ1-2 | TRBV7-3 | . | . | CASSLDGQSYGYTF | TGTGCCAGCAGCTTAGATGGACAGAGCTATGGCTACACCTTC
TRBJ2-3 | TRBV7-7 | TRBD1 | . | CASSRDRGTDTQYF | TGTGCCAGCAGCCGGGACAGGGGAACAGATACGCAGTATTTT
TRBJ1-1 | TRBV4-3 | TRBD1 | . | CASSQDARTGAFF | TGCGCCAGCAGCCAAGATGCTAGGACAGGAGCTTTCTTT
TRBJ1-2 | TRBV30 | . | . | CAWGDIDYGYTF | TGTGCCTGGGGGGACATAGACTATGGCTACACCTTC
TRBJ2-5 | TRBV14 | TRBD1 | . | CASSPLDRAETQYF | TGTGCCAGCAGCCCACTAGACAGGGCAGAGACCCAGTACTTC
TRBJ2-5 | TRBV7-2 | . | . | CASSPAGETQYF | TGTGCCAGCAGCCCCGCCGGGGAGACCCAGTACTTC
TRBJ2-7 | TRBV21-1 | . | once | CASSNPDRVRSYEQYF | TGTGCCAGCAGCAACCCCGACAGGGTTAGGTCCTACGAGCAGTACTTC
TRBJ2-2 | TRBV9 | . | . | CASSVGSYRTGELFF | TGTGCCAGCAGCGTAGGCAGTTACCGCACCGGGGAGCTGTTTTTT
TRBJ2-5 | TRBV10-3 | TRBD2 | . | CASSGRNHQETQYF | TGTGCGTCTAGCGGGAGGAACCATCAAGAGACCCAGTACTTC
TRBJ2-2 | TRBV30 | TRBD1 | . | CAWDQGARTGELFF | TGTGCCTGGGACCAGGGGGCGAGAACCGGGGAGCTGTTTTTT
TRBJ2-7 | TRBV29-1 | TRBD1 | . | CSVEYGQGGDEQYF | TGCAGCGTTGAGTACGGACAGGGAGGAGACGAGCAGTACTTC
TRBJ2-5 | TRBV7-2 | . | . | CASSLLGGLGETQYF | TGTGCCAGCAGCTTACTGGGGGGGCTGGGGGAGACCCAGTACTTC